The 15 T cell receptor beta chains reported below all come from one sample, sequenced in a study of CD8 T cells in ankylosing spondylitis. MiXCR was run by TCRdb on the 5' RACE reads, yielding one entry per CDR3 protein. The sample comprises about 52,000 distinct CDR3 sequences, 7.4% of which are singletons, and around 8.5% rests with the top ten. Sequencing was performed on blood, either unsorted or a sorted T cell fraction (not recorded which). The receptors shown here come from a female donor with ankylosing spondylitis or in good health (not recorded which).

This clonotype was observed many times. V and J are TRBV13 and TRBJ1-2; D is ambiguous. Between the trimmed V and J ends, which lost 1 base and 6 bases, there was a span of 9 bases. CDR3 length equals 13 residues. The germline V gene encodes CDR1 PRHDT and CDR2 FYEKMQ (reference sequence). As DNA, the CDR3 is TGTGCCAGCAGCTTAGAAGGGTCCAATGGCTACACCTTC. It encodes CASSLEGSNGYTF. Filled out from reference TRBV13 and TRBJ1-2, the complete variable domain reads AAGVIQSPRHLIKEKRETATLKCYPIPRHDTVYWYQQGPGQDPQFLISFYEKMQSDKGSIPDRFSAQQFSDYHSELNMSSLELGDSALYFCASSLEGSNGYTFGSGTRLTVV.

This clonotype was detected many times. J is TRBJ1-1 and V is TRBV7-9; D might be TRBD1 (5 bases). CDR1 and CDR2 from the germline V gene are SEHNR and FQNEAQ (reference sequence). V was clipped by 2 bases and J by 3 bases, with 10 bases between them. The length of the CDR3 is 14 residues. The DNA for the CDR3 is TGTGCCAGCAGCTTATACAGGTCAGACACTGAAGCTTTCTTT. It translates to CASSLYRSDTEAFF.

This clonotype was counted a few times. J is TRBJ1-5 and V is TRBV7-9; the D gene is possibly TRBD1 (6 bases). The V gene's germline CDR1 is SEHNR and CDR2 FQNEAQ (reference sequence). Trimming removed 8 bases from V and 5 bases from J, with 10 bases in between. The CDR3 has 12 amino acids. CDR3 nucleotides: TGTGCCAGCGGACAGACGGATCAGCCCCAGCATTTT. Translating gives CASGQTDQPQHF.

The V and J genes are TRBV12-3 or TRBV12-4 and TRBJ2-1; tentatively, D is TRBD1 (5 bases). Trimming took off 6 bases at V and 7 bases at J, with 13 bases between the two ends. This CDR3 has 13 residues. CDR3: CASSLEQVNEQFF. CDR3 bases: TGTGCCAGCAGCCTCGAACAGGTTAATGAGCAGTTCTTC.

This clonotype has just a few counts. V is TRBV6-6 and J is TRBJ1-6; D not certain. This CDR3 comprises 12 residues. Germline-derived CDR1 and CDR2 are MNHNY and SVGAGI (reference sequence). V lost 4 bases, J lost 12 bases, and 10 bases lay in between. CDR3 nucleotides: TGTGCCAGCAGTTGGAGTCGCGAACCCCTCCACTTT. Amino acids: CASSWSREPLHF.

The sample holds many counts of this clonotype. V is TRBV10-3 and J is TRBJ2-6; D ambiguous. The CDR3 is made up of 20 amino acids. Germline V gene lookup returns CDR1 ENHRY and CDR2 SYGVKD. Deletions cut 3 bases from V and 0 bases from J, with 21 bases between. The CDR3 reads CAISDDGPGRRISGANVLTF. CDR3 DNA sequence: TGTGCCATCAGTGATGACGGGCCCGGCCGTCGGATCTCTGGGGCCAACGTCCTGACTTTC.

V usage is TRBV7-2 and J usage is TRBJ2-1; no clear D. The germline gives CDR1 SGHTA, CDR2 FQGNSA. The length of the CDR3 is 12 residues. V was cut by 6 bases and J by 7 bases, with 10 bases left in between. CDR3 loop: CASSLTRNEQFF. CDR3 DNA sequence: TGTGCCAGCAGTCTGACGAGGAATGAGCAGTTCTTC.

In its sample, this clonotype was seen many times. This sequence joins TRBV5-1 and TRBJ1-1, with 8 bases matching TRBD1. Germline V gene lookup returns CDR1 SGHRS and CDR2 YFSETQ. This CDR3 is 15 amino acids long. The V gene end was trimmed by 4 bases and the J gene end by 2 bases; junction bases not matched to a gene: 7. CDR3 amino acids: CASSILQGGNTEAFF. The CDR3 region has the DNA TGCGCCAGCAGCATCTTACAGGGGGGTAACACTGAAGCTTTCTTT.

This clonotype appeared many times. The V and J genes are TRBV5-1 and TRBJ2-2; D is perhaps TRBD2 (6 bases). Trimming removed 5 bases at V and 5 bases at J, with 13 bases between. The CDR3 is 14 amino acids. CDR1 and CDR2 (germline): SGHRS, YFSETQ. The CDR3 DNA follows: TGCGCCAGCAGTCTGTCTAGCGAGACCGGGGAGCTGTTTTTT. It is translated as CASSLSSETGELFF.

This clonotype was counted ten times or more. The CDR3 here is CASSPGQGVNQPQHF. Written as DNA, the CDR3 is TGCGCCAGCAGCCCGGGACAGGGGGTAAATCAGCCCCAGCATTTT. This chain connects TRBV5-1 to TRBJ1-5, with 11 bases lining up with TRBD1. J lost 4 bases, V lost 4 bases, and 4 bases had no gene match. The germline V gene has CDR1 SGHRS and CDR2 YFSETQ. This CDR3 contains 15 residues.

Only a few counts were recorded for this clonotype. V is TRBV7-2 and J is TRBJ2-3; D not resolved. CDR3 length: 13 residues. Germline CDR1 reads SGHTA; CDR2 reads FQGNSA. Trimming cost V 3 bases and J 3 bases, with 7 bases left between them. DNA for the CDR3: TGTGCCAGCAGCTTTGGGGTTACAGATACGCAGTATTTT. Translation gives CASSFGVTDTQYF.

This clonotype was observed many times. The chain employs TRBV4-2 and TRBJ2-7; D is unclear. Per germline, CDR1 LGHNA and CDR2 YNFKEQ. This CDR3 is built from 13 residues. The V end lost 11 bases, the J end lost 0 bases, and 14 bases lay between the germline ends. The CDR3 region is CASSTGTSYEQYF. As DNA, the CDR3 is TGTGCCTCCTCAACCGGAACCTCCTACGAGCAGTACTTC.

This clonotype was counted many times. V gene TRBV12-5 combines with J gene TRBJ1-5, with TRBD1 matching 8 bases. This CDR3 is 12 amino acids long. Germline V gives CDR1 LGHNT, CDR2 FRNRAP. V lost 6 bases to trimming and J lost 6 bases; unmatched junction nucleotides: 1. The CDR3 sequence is CASGTGVQPQHF. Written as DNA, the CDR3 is TGTGCTAGTGGGACAGGGGTTCAGCCCCAGCATTTT.

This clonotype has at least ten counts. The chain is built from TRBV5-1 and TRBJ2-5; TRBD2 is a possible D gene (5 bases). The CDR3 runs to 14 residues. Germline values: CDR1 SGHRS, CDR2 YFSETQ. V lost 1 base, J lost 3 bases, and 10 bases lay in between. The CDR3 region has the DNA TGCGCCAGCAGCTTGATCCCCGGGGAAGAGACCCAGTACTTC. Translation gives CASSLIPGEETQYF.

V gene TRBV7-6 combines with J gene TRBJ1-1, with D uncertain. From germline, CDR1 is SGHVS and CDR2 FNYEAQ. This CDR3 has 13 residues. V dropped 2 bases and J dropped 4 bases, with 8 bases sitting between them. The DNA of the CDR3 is TGTGCCAGCAGCTTAAGTGCCATCACTGAAGCTTTCTTT. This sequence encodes CASSLSAITEAFF.